These 27 T cell receptor beta chains originate from one sample sequenced in a study of control samples from healthy donors and cancer patients. Sequencing was performed with immunoSEQ multiplex PCR; in TCRdb, only in-frame clones are kept and a portion is missing. The repertoire holds some 65,000 clones, with 84% as singletons. The sequenced sample consisted of PBMCs. The receptors originated from a woman between 50 and 59 years old with lung cancer.

The chain has TRBV7-2 and TRBJ2-1, with unresolved D. CDR3 length equals 13 residues. V dropped 1 base and J dropped 4 bases, with 5 bases sitting between them. Germline assignment: CDR1 SGHTA and CDR2 FQGNSA. The CDR3 sequence: CASSLGTYNEQFF. The CDR3 region has the DNA TGTGCCAGCAGCTTAGGTACTTACAATGAGCAGTTCTTC.

The genes are TRBV7-9 and TRBJ2-5, with TRBD2 matching over 13 bases. After removal of 5 bases from V and 5 bases from J, the junction contained 5 bases not matched to a gene. Germline CDR1 reads SEHNR; CDR2 reads FQNEAQ (reference sequence). The CDR3 is 15 residues long. Written as DNA, the CDR3 is TGTGCCAGCAGCGCAGGACTAGCGGGGGTGGAGACCCAGTACTTC. Its translation is CASSAGLAGVETQYF.

V usage is TRBV24-1 and J usage is TRBJ2-3; D is uncertain. Germline V lookup: CDR1 KGHDR, CDR2 SFDVKD. V was clipped by 1 base and J by 2 bases, with 6 bases between them. The CDR3 contains 14 residues. The CDR3 region is CATSDFGDTDTQYF. The CDR3 DNA sequence: TGTGCCACCAGTGATTTTGGAGACACAGATACGCAGTATTTT.

This clone turned up a few times. DNA of the CDR3: TGTGCCAGCAGCGGTGGGACAGGGGATGATAGGCCCCAGCATTTT. This gives the protein CASSGGTGDDRPQHF. J is TRBJ1-5 and V is TRBV9; 10 bases match TRBD1. The length of the CDR3 is 15 residues. The trim removed 3 bases at V and 9 bases at J, leaving 9 bases unmatched. Germline lookup yields CDR1 SGDLS and CDR2 YYNGEE.

V gene TRBV4-1 combines with J gene TRBJ1-2, with a possible D match to TRBD1 (5 bases). Germline V gene lookup returns CDR1 MGHRA and CDR2 YSYEKL. This CDR3 is built from 17 residues. V was clipped by 0 bases and J by 5 bases, with 19 bases between them. In DNA, the CDR3 is TGCGCCAGCAGCCAAGAATCCAATTGGGGCGCGGGTTATGGCTACACCTTC. It specifies CASSQESNWGAGYGYTF.

The chain employs TRBV12-3 or TRBV12-4 and TRBJ1-1, with D possibly being TRBD1 (5 bases). The length of the CDR3 is 13 residues. Trimming removed 7 bases from V and 5 bases from J, with 14 bases in between. CDR3 sequence: CASKGQGGTEAFF. CDR3 DNA sequence: TGTGCCAGCAAGGGGCAGGGAGGTACTGAAGCTTTCTTT.

This clone has just one count. The CDR3 is CASSLVVPAGFFDSGNTIYF. In DNA form, the CDR3 reads TGTGCCAGCAGCTTAGTAGTCCCTGCTGGGTTCTTTGACTCTGGAAACACCATATATTTT. The chain carries TRBV7-8 and TRBJ1-3; D is undetermined. Germline CDR1 and CDR2: SGHVS and FQNEAQ. The CDR3 is 20 amino acids. Trimming left V 1 base short and J 0 bases short, with 22 bases between.

This chain joins TRBV4-1 and TRBJ1-1; 10 bases are shared with TRBD1. CDR3 length: 14 residues. J gave up 7 bases and V 2 bases, and 4 bases lay outside the gene matches. In germline, CDR1 is MGHRA, CDR2 YSYEKL. The CDR3 loop is CASSQRQGANEAFF. The DNA for the CDR3 is TGCGCCAGCAGCCAAAGACAGGGGGCAAATGAAGCTTTCTTT.

This chain uses TRBV4-3 with TRBJ1-2; weak D call: TRBD1 (5 bases). V gave up 7 bases and J gave up 8 bases, with 20 bases separating them. Germline values: CDR1 LGHNA, CDR2 YSLEER. The CDR3 extends over 14 amino acids. The CDR3: CASKPSNWGLGYTF. The CDR3 DNA sequence: TGCGCCAGCAAACCCTCGAATTGGGGCCTCGGCTACACCTTC.

This chain joins TRBV5-4 and TRBJ2-5, with D maybe TRBD1 (5 bases). The V and J ends lost 0 bases and 5 bases respectively, with 14 bases between them. The CDR3 extends over 15 amino acids. Germline lookup yields CDR1 SGHNT and CDR2 YYREEE (reference sequence). This chain's CDR3 is CASSLAGRDGETQYF. The CDR3, as DNA: TGTGCCAGCAGCTTGGCCGGCAGGGATGGGGAGACCCAGTACTTC.

CDR3 residues: CASSVVGASYEQYF. In DNA form, the CDR3 reads TGTGCCAGCAGCGTAGTGGGGGCGTCCTACGAGCAGTACTTC. The chain employs TRBV9 and TRBJ2-7; D possibly corresponds to TRBD1 (6 bases). Trimming left V 0 bases short and J 1 base short, with 8 bases between. CDR1 and CDR2 (germline): SGDLS, YYNGEE. CDR3 length equals 14 residues.

V gene TRBV7-3 combines with J gene TRBJ2-2, with no clear D. Looked up from germline, CDR1 is SGHTA and CDR2 is FQGTGA. Trimming shortened V by 2 bases and J by 7 bases, and 8 bases separated the two germline ends. This CDR3 is 13 amino acids long. For the CDR3, the DNA is TGTGCCAGCAGCTTATTAGGAATCGGGGAGCTGTTTTTT. This codes for CASSLLGIGELFF. Looking up the rest from reference TRBV7-3 and TRBJ2-2 gives the full variable domain: GAGVSQTPSNKVTEKGKYVELRCDPISGHTALYWYRQSLGQGPEFLIYFQGTGAADDSGLPNDRFFAVRPEGSVSTLKIQRTERGDSAVYLCASSLLGIGELFFGEGSRLTVL.

V usage is TRBV7-2 and J usage is TRBJ1-2; 10 bases align to TRBD1. This CDR3 contains 15 residues. Germline CDR1 and CDR2: SGHTA and FQGNSA. V lost 2 bases, J lost 2 bases, and 2 bases stayed unmatched. CDR3 sequence: CASSLRQGANYGYTF. CDR3 coding DNA: TGTGCCAGCAGCTTAAGACAGGGGGCGAACTATGGCTACACCTTC. The full variable domain, completed using reference TRBV7-2 and TRBJ1-2, is GAGVSQSPSNKVTEKGKDVELRCDPISGHTALYWYRQSLGQGLEFLIYFQGNSAPDKSGLPSDRFSAERTGGSVSTLTIQRTQQEDSAVYLCASSLRQGANYGYTFGSGTRLTVV.

The chain is built from TRBV5-6 and TRBJ2-1; possibly TRBD2 for D (7 bases). The CDR3 contains 15 residues. Per the germline V gene, CDR1 is SGHDT and CDR2 is YYEEEE. V gave up 6 bases and J gave up 4 bases, with 17 bases separating them. CDR3 bases: TGTGCCAGCACGCCTCCAGGGAGGGGGTACAATGAGCAGTTCTTC. This encodes CASTPPGRGYNEQFF.

The CDR3 coding sequence is TGCAGCGTAGCGGGACAGGCAAGCTCCTACAATGAGCAGTTCTTC. This sequence encodes CSVAGQASSYNEQFF. This chain connects TRBV29-1 to TRBJ2-1; D might be TRBD1 (8 bases). The ends were cut back, 6 bases at V and 0 bases at J, with 15 bases in the middle. Germline CDR1 and CDR2: SQVTM and ANQGSEA. The CDR3 is made up of 15 amino acids.

The DNA of the CDR3 is TGTGCCAGCAGTACCTCAAGGGATGGCTACACCTTC. Protein sequence: CASSTSRDGYTF. The V gene is TRBV12-3 or TRBV12-4, the J gene TRBJ1-2; no clear D. The CDR3 is made up of 12 amino acids. V lost 5 bases and J lost 6, with 10 bases in between.

The chain joins TRBV13 to TRBJ2-6, with 9 nucleotides matching TRBD1. The CDR3 is 16 residues long. Looked up from germline, CDR1 is PRHDT and CDR2 is FYEKMQ (reference sequence). J gave up 2 bases and V 5 bases, and 4 bases lay outside the gene matches. The CDR3 DNA is TGTGCCAGCAGCCAGGGACAGGGAGCTGGGGCCAACGTCCTGACTTTC. Its protein is CASSQGQGAGANVLTF.

The J gene is TRBJ1-5, the V gene TRBV7-2; D unclear. Trimming pared 1 base from V and 4 bases from J, leaving 8 bases between. CDR3 length: 14 amino acids. CDR1 is SGHTA and CDR2 is FQGNSA in the germline V gene. The CDR3 here is CASSLGGLNQPQHF. The CDR3 bases are TGTGCCAGCAGCTTAGGAGGCCTAAATCAGCCCCAGCATTTT.

This sequence joins TRBV6-5 and TRBJ1-1, with 9 bases that match TRBD1. Germline assignment: CDR1 MNHEY and CDR2 SVGAGI. J lost 5 bases, V lost 8 bases, and 6 bases had no gene match. The CDR3 is 13 amino acids. The CDR3 spells CASDGQGTTEAFF. The CDR3 nucleotides are TGTGCCAGCGATGGACAGGGGACAACTGAAGCTTTCTTT.

The rearrangement uses TRBV21-1 and TRBJ1-4. TRBV21-1 is a pseudogene locus. This CDR3 is built from 14 residues. The CDR3 loop is CASSKEQRNEKLFF. The CDR3 DNA sequence: TGTGCCAGCAGCAAAGAACAGAGGAACGAAAAACTGTTTTTT.

The V call is TRBV19, the J call TRBJ1-2; 7 positions match TRBD1. The V gene end was trimmed by 9 bases and the J gene end by 0 bases; junction bases not matched to a gene: 10. The CDR3 has 15 residues. Germline-derived CDR1 and CDR2 are LNHDA and SQIVND (reference sequence). Here the CDR3 reads CASNPQGGANYGYTF. DNA of the CDR3: TGTGCCAGCAACCCCCAGGGGGGAGCTAACTATGGCTACACCTTC. Supplemented by reference TRBV19 and TRBJ1-2, the full variable domain reads DGGITQSPKYLFRKEGQNVTLSCEQNLNHDAMYWYRQDPGQGLRLIYYSQIVNDFQKGDIAEGYSVSREKKESFPLTVTSAQKNPTAFYLCASNPQGGANYGYTFGSGTRLTVV.

This clone was found once. The chain links TRBV7-2 to TRBJ1-4; 7 bases are shared with TRBD1. The germline V gene has CDR1 SGHTA and CDR2 FQGNSA. The CDR3 length is 14 residues. J lost 4 bases, V lost 6 bases, and 5 bases had no gene match. Here the CDR3 DNA reads TGTGCCAGCAGAGCGACAGGGCGTAATGAAAAACTGTTTTTT. Translated, it gives CASRATGRNEKLFF. The full variable domain, completed using reference TRBV7-2 and TRBJ1-4, is GAGVSQSPSNKVTEKGKDVELRCDPISGHTALYWYRQSLGQGLEFLIYFQGNSAPDKSGLPSDRFSAERTGGSVSTLTIQRTQQEDSAVYLCASRATGRNEKLFFGSGTQLSVL.

The chain recombines TRBV10-3 with TRBJ2-3, with TRBD2 matching 11 bases. Losses at the gene ends were 5 bases for V and 5 bases for J; bases not matched to a gene: 6. The CDR3 consists of 15 residues. Germline V lookup: CDR1 ENHRY, CDR2 SYGVKD. The chain's CDR3 is CAISLAGGPKDTQYF. DNA for the CDR3: TGTGCCATCAGTTTAGCGGGGGGGCCCAAAGATACGCAGTATTTT.

The rearrangement uses TRBV20-1 and TRBJ1-4; D unclear. The ends were cut back, 3 bases at V and 7 bases at J, with 12 bases in the middle. The CDR3 runs to 13 residues. The germline gives CDR1 DFQATT, CDR2 SNEGSKA (reference sequence). The CDR3 here is CSASKVRGEKLFF. CDR3 bases: TGCAGTGCTAGTAAGGTGCGGGGTGAAAAACTGTTTTTT.

The J gene is TRBJ1-1, the V gene TRBV4-2, with 7 bases fitting TRBD1. Germline V lookup: CDR1 LGHNA, CDR2 YNFKEQ. The CDR3 consists of 15 residues. The junction had 4 bases not matched to a gene; V was cut back by 2 bases and J by 1 base. As DNA, the CDR3 is TGTGCCAGCAGCCAATGGAGACAGGGGAACACTGAAGCTTTCTTT. Its translation is CASSQWRQGNTEAFF.

The V gene is TRBV27, the J gene TRBJ2-7; a possible D gene is TRBD1 (5 bases). V gave up 1 base and J gave up 5 bases, with 21 bases separating them. The CDR3 totals 17 residues. From germline, CDR1 is MNHEY and CDR2 SMNVEV (reference sequence). This CDR3 is CASSLLGGGRADDEQYF. Here the CDR3 DNA reads TGTGCCAGCAGTTTATTAGGTGGCGGCAGGGCGGATGACGAGCAGTACTTC.

V usage is TRBV5-6 and J usage is TRBJ2-1; 9 bases fit TRBD1. J gave up 4 bases and V 0 bases, and 2 bases lay outside the gene matches. The germline CDR1 and CDR2 sequences are SGHDT and YYEEEE. The CDR3 totals 15 residues. CDR3 bases: TGTGCCAGCAGCTTGGACAGGGGGCTATACAATGAGCAGTTCTTC. Protein product: CASSLDRGLYNEQFF.